The 30 T cell receptor beta chains listed next were all sequenced from one sample in a study of shared clonotypes between healthy human individuals. Generated by immunoSEQ multiplex PCR, the TCRdb table keeps only in-frame clones and is missing some. The repertoire holds a few million clones, with approximately 92% as singletons. Sequencing was done on a sample of naive CD4+ T cells sorted from blood. Subset indicated: CD45RA+ positively selected. The receptors shown here come from a man between 18 and 35 years old in good health.

The V and J genes are TRBV6-5 and TRBJ2-7; D not certain. The CDR3 contains 12 residues. CDR1 is MNHEY, CDR2 SVGAGI, per germline. V lost 8 bases and J lost 2, with 10 bases in between. The CDR3 sequence: CASESLTYEQYF. CDR3 nucleotides: TGTGCCAGCGAGAGCCTGACCTACGAGCAGTACTTC.

The chain recombines TRBV7-9 with TRBJ2-3, with TRBD2 identical over 7 bases. CDR3 size: 12 residues. The V segment lost 9 bases and the J segment 2 bases; nucleotides outside the gene matches: 2. The V gene's germline CDR1 is SEHNR and CDR2 FQNEAQ (reference sequence). The chain's CDR3 is CASAGVTDTQYF. The DNA for the CDR3 is TGTGCCAGTGCGGGGGTCACAGATACGCAGTATTTT.

The V call is TRBV5-1, the J call TRBJ2-3; D possibly corresponds to TRBD1 (6 bases). The CDR3 loop spans 17 amino acids. V shed 1 base and J shed 2 bases, with 17 bases lying between them. Germline CDR1 and CDR2: SGHRS and YFSETQ. CDR3 loop: CASSLFPGVSSTDTQYF. The CDR3 DNA sequence: TGCGCCAGCAGCTTGTTTCCAGGGGTTTCCTCCACAGATACGCAGTATTTT.

This rearrangement joins TRBV4-1 to TRBJ2-7; 8 bases match TRBD1. Germline CDR1 is MGHRA and CDR2 is YSYEKL. After removal of 1 base from V and 4 bases from J, the junction contained 9 bases not matched to a gene. The CDR3 loop spans 16 amino acids. For the CDR3, the DNA is TGCGCCAGCAGCCAAGGAGGCGGACAGGGAATTTACGAGCAGTACTTC. Translating it yields CASSQGGGQGIYEQYF.

J is TRBJ2-5 and V is TRBV7-2, with D perhaps TRBD1 (5 bases). Germline CDR1 reads SGHTA; CDR2 reads FQGNSA. V dropped 5 bases and J dropped 5 bases, with 15 bases sitting between them. The CDR3 contains 14 residues. CDR3 region: CASSRYLAGETQYF. The CDR3 DNA is TGTGCCAGCAGCCGATACCTCGCAGGGGAGACCCAGTACTTC.

This clone appeared once. This chain connects TRBV5-6 to TRBJ2-7, with TRBD2 identical over 8 bases. This CDR3 region has 15 residues. V lost 0 bases and J lost 2; bases outside the gene matches: 4. CDR1 and CDR2 (germline): SGHDT, YYEEEE. This CDR3 reads CASSLGLALTYEQYF. The CDR3 bases are TGTGCCAGCAGCTTGGGACTAGCGCTAACCTACGAGCAGTACTTC.

The V gene is TRBV18, the J gene TRBJ1-3; no clear D. The ends were cut back, 6 bases at V and 4 bases at J, with 16 bases in the middle. From germline, CDR1 is KGHSH and CDR2 LQKENI. CDR3 size: 15 residues. The CDR3 reads CASSNGPSTGNTIYF. Here the CDR3 DNA reads TGTGCCAGCTCGAACGGGCCATCGACGGGAAACACCATATATTTT.

The chain couples TRBV5-6 to TRBJ2-1; 9 bases are a match to TRBD2. Germline values: CDR1 SGHDT, CDR2 YYEEEE. The CDR3 is 15 amino acids. The ends lost 0 bases at V and 5 bases at J; junction bases unmatched: 3. This CDR3 is CASSLGGRADNEQFF. Written as DNA, the CDR3 is TGTGCCAGCAGCTTGGGCGGGAGGGCGGACAATGAGCAGTTCTTC. Filled out from reference TRBV5-6 and TRBJ2-1, the complete variable domain reads DAGVTQSPTHLIKTRGQQVTLRCSPKSGHDTVSWYQQALGQGPQFIFQYYEEEERQRGNFPDRFSGHQFPNYSSELNVNALLLGDSALYLCASSLGGRADNEQFFGPGTRLTVL.

In its sample, this clone was seen once. Other DNA variants within this sample encode the same CDR3. The V call is TRBV6-1, the J call TRBJ2-2; TRBD1 matches 7 bases. Germline V gives CDR1 MNHNS, CDR2 SASEGT. J lost 4 bases, V lost 4 bases, and 3 bases had no gene match. The CDR3 has 14 residues. This CDR3 reads CASSGTGLTGELFF. The DNA of the CDR3 is TGTGCCAGCAGTGGGACAGGACTCACCGGGGAGCTGTTTTTT.

This clone was observed a single time. The chain recombines TRBV11-2 with TRBJ2-1; D gene ambiguous. V gave up 1 base and J gave up 2 bases, with 12 bases separating them. Germline V gene lookup returns CDR1 SGHAT and CDR2 FQNNGV. The CDR3 runs to 16 residues. CDR3 DNA sequence: TGTGCCAGCAGCTTAGGAGGCGCGAAAACCTACAATGAGCAGTTCTTC. Translation gives CASSLGGAKTYNEQFF.

The CDR3 DNA reads as TGTGCCAGCGGGACCTACACTGAAGCTTTCTTT. Its translation: CASGTYTEAFF. This sequence joins TRBV28 and TRBJ1-1, with D tentatively TRBD1 (5 bases). This CDR3 comprises 11 residues. Germline assignment: CDR1 MDHEN and CDR2 SYDVKM. The V and J ends lost 8 bases and 3 bases respectively, with 7 bases between them.

This clone was observed once. The CDR3 DNA is TGCGCCAGCAGTGAGTCGGCGCGTCCGTCAGATACGCAGTATTTT. Protein product: CASSESARPSDTQYF. The chain links TRBV10-1 to TRBJ2-3; the D is unclear. CDR1 and CDR2 (germline): WNHNN, SYGVQD (reference sequence). This CDR3 spans 15 amino acids. The ends were cut back, 0 bases at V and 4 bases at J, with 11 bases in the middle.

The chain uses TRBV19 and TRBJ1-1; the D gene is possibly TRBD1 (5 bases). The CDR3 is 15 residues long. V gave up 1 base and J gave up 0 bases, with 9 bases separating them. Germline lookup yields CDR1 LNHDA and CDR2 SQIVND (reference sequence). CDR3 DNA: TGTGCCAGTAGTATAGGGGCAGGGATGAACACTGAAGCTTTCTTT. Translating gives CASSIGAGMNTEAFF.

The V and J genes are TRBV19 and TRBJ2-3; 10 bases agree with TRBD2. CDR1 LNHDA and CDR2 SQIVND come from the germline V gene (reference sequence). The CDR3 sequence is 15 residues long. V lost 3 bases, J lost 4 bases, and 4 bases stayed unmatched. The CDR3 sequence: CASSIASGRADTQYF. The DNA of the CDR3 is TGTGCCAGTAGTATTGCTAGCGGGAGAGCAGATACGCAGTATTTT.

J is TRBJ2-1 and V is TRBV9, with 7 bases identical to TRBD2. The CDR3 contains 15 residues. Trimming removed 4 bases from V and 8 bases from J; junction bases left unmatched: 12. Germline loops: CDR1 SGDLS, CDR2 YYNGEE. The CDR3 is CASSSGGRGPYEQFF. The CDR3 DNA reads as TGTGCCAGCAGCTCCGGAGGGAGGGGCCCCTATGAGCAGTTCTTC.

This sequence joins TRBV29-1 and TRBJ2-1; 15 bases align to TRBD2. This CDR3 has 14 amino acids. CDR1 is SQVTM and CDR2 is ANQGSEA in the germline V gene. V dropped 3 bases and J dropped 7; count of bases not matched to a gene: 1. The CDR3 reads CSVDGLAGGNEQFF. In DNA form, the CDR3 reads TGCAGCGTTGACGGACTAGCGGGGGGGAATGAGCAGTTCTTC.

This chain connects TRBV9 to TRBJ1-2; 7 nucleotides align to TRBD1. V gave up 3 bases and J gave up 4 bases; unmatched junction bases: 12. Germline-derived CDR1 and CDR2 are SGDLS and YYNGEE. The CDR3 is 16 amino acids. The CDR3 nucleotides are TGTGCCAGCAGCGCCAAGCAGGGGGGAGTCTCCTATGGCTACACCTTC. Translated, it gives CASSAKQGGVSYGYTF. Using reference TRBV9 and TRBJ1-2 for the parts outside the CDR3, the full variable domain is DSGVTQTPKHLITATGQRVTLRCSPRSGDLSVYWYQQSLDQGLQFLIQYYNGEERAKGNILERFSAQQFPDLHSELNLSSLELGDSALYFCASSAKQGGVSYGYTFGSGTRLTVV.

The J gene is TRBJ1-1, the V gene TRBV6-1; unclear D gene. Germline CDR1 MNHNS, CDR2 SASEGT. Trimming cost V 8 bases and J 0 bases, with 10 bases left between them. The CDR3 consists of 13 residues. The CDR3 coding sequence is TGTGCCAGCTTCGCCCGAATGAACACTGAAGCTTTCTTT. Protein product: CASFARMNTEAFF.

The V call is TRBV5-1, the J call TRBJ2-2; tentatively, D is TRBD2 (6 bases). The ends were cut back, 0 bases at V and 1 base at J, with 13 bases in the middle. The CDR3 loop spans 17 amino acids. Germline assignment: CDR1 SGHRS and CDR2 YFSETQ. The CDR3, as DNA: TGCGCCAGCAGCTTGGAAGGGACTCACCGGAACACCGGGGAGCTGTTTTTT. Translation gives CASSLEGTHRNTGELFF.

Notes on this clone: Other DNA sequences in the sample encode the same CDR3. This chain connects TRBV18 to TRBJ2-5; TRBD2 agrees at 7 bases. This CDR3 comprises 15 residues. J lost 1 base, V lost 3 bases, and 5 bases had no gene match. Looked up from germline, CDR1 is KGHSH and CDR2 is LQKENI. As DNA, the CDR3 is TGTGCCAGCTCACCCCCTAGCGGTGGCCAAGAGACCCAGTACTTC. It yields the protein CASSPPSGGQETQYF. The entire variable domain, with the rest obtained from reference TRBV18 and TRBJ2-5, is as follows: NAGVMQNPRHLVRRRGQEARLRCSPMKGHSHVYWYRQLPEEGLKFMVYLQKENIIDESGMPKERFSAEFPKEGPSILRIQQVVRGDSAAYFCASSPPSGGQETQYFGPGTRLLVL.

This clone was recorded once. V gene TRBV5-6 combines with J gene TRBJ1-6, with D perhaps matching TRBD1 (5 bases). Germline CDR1 and CDR2: SGHDT and YYEEEE. Between the trimmed V and J ends, which lost 4 bases and 8 bases, there was a span of 13 bases. CDR3 length: 14 amino acids. The CDR3 spells CASSPTVTYSPLHF. The CDR3 bases are TGTGCCAGCAGCCCGACAGTGACCTATTCACCCCTCCACTTT.

V gene TRBV5-4 combines with J gene TRBJ2-3; D is unresolved. The germline CDR1 and CDR2 sequences are SGHNT and YYREEE (reference sequence). The CDR3 is 12 residues long. Trimming pared 3 bases from V and 10 bases from J, leaving 12 bases between. The CDR3 DNA follows: TGTGCCAGCAGCTCAGACCACTACGCGCAGTATTTT. As protein: CASSSDHYAQYF.

In regard to this clone: The sample holds other DNA sequences that translate to the same CDR3. CDR3 in DNA: TGTGCCAGTACCGGGACAGGGACCTACGAGCAGTACTTC. It specifies CASTGTGTYEQYF. The chain couples TRBV19 to TRBJ2-7; TRBD1 matches 9 bases. The length of the CDR3 is 13 residues. Germline CDR1 is LNHDA and CDR2 is SQIVND (reference sequence). After removal of 7 bases from V and 2 bases from J, the junction contained 3 bases not matched to a gene.

The chain joins TRBV10-3 to TRBJ2-3; maybe TRBD2 (6 bases). Trimming took off 4 bases at V and 9 bases at J, with 20 bases between the two ends. The germline V gene has CDR1 ENHRY and CDR2 SYGVKD. CDR3 length: 15 residues. CDR3 in DNA: TGTGCCATCAGTGCAAGCCAACCAGCGGGCGTAACGCAGTATTTT. This codes for CAISASQPAGVTQYF.

As concerns this clone: Other DNA sequences within the sample encode an identical CDR3. The chain combines TRBV7-2 with TRBJ2-3; the match to TRBD1 covers 7 bases. CDR3 length: 15 amino acids. Unmatched junction bases numbered 3, after V lost 1 base and J lost 2 bases. The germline CDR1 and CDR2 sequences are SGHTA and FQGNSA. In nucleotides, the CDR3 is TGTGCCAGCAGCTTAGGACAGGGCCTCACAGATACGCAGTATTTT. Encoded protein: CASSLGQGLTDTQYF.

V gene TRBV7-2 combines with J gene TRBJ2-7; 8 positions match TRBD2. This CDR3 is built from 16 residues. With 4 bases clipped from V and 7 bases from J, the junction kept 15 bases outside the gene matches. The germline gives CDR1 SGHTA, CDR2 FQGNSA. The CDR3: CASSSDDSAGGREQYF. The CDR3 coding sequence is TGTGCCAGCAGCTCAGATGACTCTGCGGGGGGAAGAGAGCAGTACTTC.

This chain connects TRBV2 to TRBJ2-5, with TRBD2 as a possible D gene (5 bases). CDR3 length equals 18 residues. Trimming took off 0 bases at V and 4 bases at J, with 21 bases between the two ends. Germline V gene data show CDR1 as SNHLY and CDR2 as FYNNEI. DNA of the CDR3: TGTGCCAGCAGTGAAGCGCTTCGGGGTCGAGTCTGGGGAGAGACCCAGTACTTC. Its protein product is CASSEALRGRVWGETQYF.

The chain recombines TRBV6-4 with TRBJ2-3, with no clear D. Germline V gene data show CDR1 as MRHNA and CDR2 as SNTAGT. The V end lost 10 bases, the J end lost 2 bases, and 16 bases lay between the germline ends. There are 14 residues in the CDR3. The CDR3 DNA sequence: TGTGCCAAAAGGGAAAGGTGGGACACAGATACGCAGTATTTT. It codes for CAKRERWDTDTQYF.

The chain employs TRBV28 and TRBJ1-5; TRBD1 matches 7 bases. This CDR3 has 20 amino acids. Losses at the gene ends were 2 bases for V and 1 base for J; bases not matched to a gene: 17. CDR1 and CDR2 (germline): MDHEN, SYDVKM. CDR3 residues: CASSLSSGGALGISNQPQHF. Here the CDR3 DNA reads TGTGCCAGCAGTTTAAGTTCAGGGGGAGCGCTGGGCATCAGCAATCAGCCCCAGCATTTT.

The chain combines TRBV13 with TRBJ1-4; 8 positions match TRBD1. Germline V gives CDR1 PRHDT, CDR2 FYEKMQ (reference sequence). This CDR3 contains 15 residues. V gave up 2 bases and J gave up 3 bases; unmatched junction bases: 2. CDR3: CASSLWTGPNEKLFF. The CDR3 nucleotides are TGTGCCAGCAGCTTATGGACAGGGCCTAATGAAAAACTGTTTTTT.